Included here is one T cell receptor (beta chain) sequence, with context. Its antigen is not identified. The sample is drawn from a study of cytomegalovirus exposure and HLA in healthy donors. The study, taken as a whole, reports: TCR sequences were mostly rare, though some public TCRs occurred in many donors.

The germline gives CDR1 MRHNA, CDR2 SNTAGT. This CDR3 is built from 14 residues. The germline V and J ends were trimmed by 4 bases and 3 bases, with 10 bases remaining between them. When sampled, the donors appeared nominally healthy, though they likely had unrecorded immune exposures. 13 Jbeta primers and 60 Vbeta primers were used for the PCR. The repertoire was sequenced with immunoSEQ multiplex PCR; TCRdb's copy has only in-frame clones and lacks some. This table has approximately 31,000 clones, around nine tenths appearing once. The sample taken for sequencing was PBMCs. The V and J genes are TRBV6-4 and TRBJ2-1, with D uncertain. This receptor was taken from a boy younger than 18 in good health and CMV-seronegative. The CDR3 DNA follows: TGTGCCAGCAGTGCGGGTCCTGACTACAATGAGCAGTTCTTC. This gives the protein CASSAGPDYNEQFF.